Here is one T cell receptor (beta chain) with its context. Other nucleotide sequences from this sample produce the same CDR3. Profiling relied on immunoSEQ multiplex PCR, and the TCRdb table lists in-frame clones only, not all of them. The repertoire consists of 1.4 million or so clones, with approximately 98.5% occurring once and the leading ten covering about 0.35%. These data originate in a study of shared clonotypes between healthy human individuals. From germline, CDR1 is SGHDT and CDR2 YYEEEE. V shed 4 bases, J shed 5 bases, and the junction held 9 bases outside the gene matches. The length of the CDR3 is 15 residues.

The sequence derives from a man in his thirties or forties in good health. The sample comprised naive CD4+ T cells sorted from blood. This sample's subset: CD45RA+ positively selected. The chain has TRBV5-6 and TRBJ1-1, with TRBD1 matching over 9 bases. CDR3 DNA sequence: TGTGCCAGCAGCCTTCTTACAGGGGGCTGGACTGAAGCTTTCTTT. Protein sequence: CASSLLTGGWTEAFF.